These 10 T cell receptor beta chains originate from one sample sequenced in a study of OX40 agonist ivuxolimab in advanced cancers. The library was prepared using the immunoSEQ multiplex PCR assay. Entries here come from immuneACCESS through TCRdb and include only in-frame sequences with V and J called. Some clones fail to appear in such tables; in the studies checked, an unresolved V gene covers under half of the shortfall, and the cause of the remainder is unknown. This sample gives 70,000 to 100,000 clones in total; around 80% of them show up just once. Jointly, the top ten make up roughly 1.1% of the sample. This specimen consisted of CD4+ or CD8+ T cells sorted from blood, obtained in a trial of the OX40 agonist ivuxolimab. The receptors were gathered from an adult with an advanced solid tumor such as melanoma, head and neck, liver or kidney cancer.

The chain joins TRBV19 to TRBJ2-2; D gene uncertain. Germline CDR1 is LNHDA and CDR2 is SQIVND (reference sequence). V lost 5 bases and J 4 bases, leaving 8 bases between the germline ends. CDR3 length: 13 residues. The CDR3 nucleotides read TGTGCCAGTAGTGGCAGCTTCACCGGGGAGCTGTTTTTT. Protein sequence: CASSGSFTGELFF.

This clone was picked up one time. The genes are TRBV28 and TRBJ1-5; no clear D. CDR3 length: 12 residues. The germline V gene encodes CDR1 MDHEN and CDR2 SYDVKM. The V end lost 1 base, the J end lost 3 bases, and 1 base lay between the germline ends. The CDR3 DNA reads as TGTGCCAGCAGTTTATACAATCAGCCCCAGCATTTT. Translating it yields CASSLYNQPQHF.

The V gene is TRBV4-2, the J gene TRBJ2-3; D is possibly TRBD2 (6 bases). With 0 bases removed from V and 4 bases from J, the gap between germline ends came to 14 bases. Looked up from germline, CDR1 is LGHNA and CDR2 is YNFKEQ. This CDR3 has 16 amino acids. CDR3 amino acids: CASSQEATRGSDTQYF. CDR3 sequence (DNA): TGTGCCAGCAGCCAAGAAGCGACTAGAGGTTCAGATACGCAGTATTTT.

This clone is a singleton in its sample. V gene TRBV7-7 combines with J gene TRBJ2-1; a weak D match, TRBD1 (6 bases). The CDR3 is 16 residues long. The V gene lost 1 base and the J gene lost 1 base, with 11 bases spanning the gap. Germline V lookup: CDR1 SSHAT, CDR2 FNYEAQ (reference sequence). As DNA, the CDR3 is TGTGCCAGCAGCTTAGGGACAGACCCTTCCTACAATGAGCAGTTCTTC. This translates into CASSLGTDPSYNEQFF.

This rearrangement joins TRBV30 to TRBJ1-5; 7 bases agree with TRBD1. V gave up 2 bases and J gave up 6 bases; unmatched junction bases: 1. This CDR3 contains 12 residues. CDR1 is GTSNPN and CDR2 is SVGIG in the germline V gene (reference sequence). The CDR3 region is CAWSRQGQPQHF. In DNA form, the CDR3 reads TGTGCCTGGAGTAGACAGGGTCAGCCCCAGCATTTT.

The rearrangement uses TRBV12-5 and TRBJ2-5; 8 bases line up with TRBD1. The CDR3 covers 15 residues. J gave up 5 bases and V 2 bases, and 7 bases lay outside the gene matches. Germline values: CDR1 LGHNT, CDR2 FRNRAP. CDR3 nucleotide sequence: TGTGCTAGTGGTTTGTCGGCAGGGGGCGGGGAGACCCAGTACTTC. It translates to CASGLSAGGGETQYF.

The chain employs TRBV19 and TRBJ1-1; D is ambiguous. CDR1 and CDR2 from the germline V gene are LNHDA and SQIVND (reference sequence). The length of the CDR3 is 14 residues. Between the trimmed V and J ends, which lost 6 bases and 1 base, there was a span of 12 bases. This chain's CDR3 is CASSDRWANTEAFF. As DNA, the CDR3 is TGTGCCAGTAGCGATCGGTGGGCGAACACTGAAGCTTTCTTT.

DNA for the CDR3: TGTGCCAGCAGAAAGACACCGGACGCCAATGAGCAGTTCTTC. Residues: CASRKTPDANEQFF. The chain recombines TRBV9 with TRBJ2-1; no clear D gene. CDR1 is SGDLS, CDR2 YYNGEE, per germline. This CDR3 has 14 residues. The germline V and J ends were trimmed by 5 bases and 6 bases, with 15 bases remaining between them.

This clone appeared a few times. The chain employs TRBV28 and TRBJ1-6; possible D gene TRBD1, 6 bases. Germline CDR1 is MDHEN and CDR2 is SYDVKM. The CDR3 contains 17 residues. Between the trimmed V and J ends, which lost 6 bases and 6 bases, there was a span of 21 bases. The CDR3 loop reads CASSPPNRVRSNSPLHF. CDR3 bases: TGTGCCAGCAGCCCCCCTAACAGGGTGAGAAGTAATTCACCCCTCCACTTT.

The gene calls are TRBV4-2 and TRBJ1-3, with a weak D call TRBD1 (5 bases). V was pared by 0 bases and J by 5 bases, with 11 bases between. Germline CDR1 and CDR2: LGHNA and YNFKEQ. The CDR3 loop spans 15 amino acids. DNA for the CDR3: TGTGCCAGCAGCCAAGATCTCCAGGGACGAAACACCATATATTTT. It codes for CASSQDLQGRNTIYF.